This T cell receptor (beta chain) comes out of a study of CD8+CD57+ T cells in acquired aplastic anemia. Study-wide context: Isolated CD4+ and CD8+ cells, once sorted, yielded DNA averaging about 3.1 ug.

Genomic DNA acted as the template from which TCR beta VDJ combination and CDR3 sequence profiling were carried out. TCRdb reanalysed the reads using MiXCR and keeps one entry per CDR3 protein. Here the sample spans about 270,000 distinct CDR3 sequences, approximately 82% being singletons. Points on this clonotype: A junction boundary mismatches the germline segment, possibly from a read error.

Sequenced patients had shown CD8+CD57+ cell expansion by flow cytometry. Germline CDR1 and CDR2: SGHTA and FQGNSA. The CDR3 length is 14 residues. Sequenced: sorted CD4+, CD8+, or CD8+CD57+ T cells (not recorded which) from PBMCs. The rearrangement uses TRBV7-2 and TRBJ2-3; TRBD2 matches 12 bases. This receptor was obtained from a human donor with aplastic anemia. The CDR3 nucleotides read TGTGCCAGCAGCTCAAAGGGACTAGCGGGTTTCGATGAGTTT. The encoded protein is CASSSKGLAGFDEF.